The 2 T cell receptor beta chains in this list originate from one sample, sequenced in a study of CXCR3-negative and CXCR3-positive naive CD8 T cells. Libraries of TRB cDNA were made by 5' RACE and carried UMIs. TCRdb reanalyzed the 5' RACE reads, giving one entry per CDR3 protein sequence and no DNA. The table lists 8,000 or so distinct CDR3 sequences. The source material was naive CXCR3- CD8+ T cells from blood. Subset meaning: CD45RO-CCR7+CD27+CD95- naive CD8+ T cells lacking CXCR3 (TNR3-). All receptors come from a human donor in good health. Some clones in this sample may be carry-over from other donors' samples.

The chain uses TRBV13 and TRBJ2-5. The V gene's germline CDR1 is PRHDT and CDR2 FYEKMQ (reference sequence). The CDR3 contains 11 residues. The CDR3 is CASSFQETQYF.

This clonotype is identified as medium-sized (0.01 to 0.1%) from frequency. This chain links TRBV6-2 or TRBV6-3 with TRBJ1-2; TCRdb's assignment of TRBD1 cannot be checked, as there is no DNA. Germline loops: CDR1 MNHEY, CDR2 SVGEGT. CDR3 length: 16 amino acids. The CDR3 loop is CASNGDRAYFKEGYTF.